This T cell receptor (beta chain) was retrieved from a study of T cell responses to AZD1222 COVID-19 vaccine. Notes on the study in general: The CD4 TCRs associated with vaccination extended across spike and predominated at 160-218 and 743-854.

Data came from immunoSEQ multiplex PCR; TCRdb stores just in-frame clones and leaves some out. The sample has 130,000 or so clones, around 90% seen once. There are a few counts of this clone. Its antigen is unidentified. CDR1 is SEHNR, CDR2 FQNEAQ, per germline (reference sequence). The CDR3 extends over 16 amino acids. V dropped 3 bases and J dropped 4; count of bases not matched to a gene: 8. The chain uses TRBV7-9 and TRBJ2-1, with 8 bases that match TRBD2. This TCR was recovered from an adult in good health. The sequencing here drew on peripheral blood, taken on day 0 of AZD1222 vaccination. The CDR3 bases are TGTGCCAGCAGCTTCAGAGCGGGGGCCCTATACAATGAGCAGTTCTTC. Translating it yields CASSFRAGALYNEQFF.